The 15 T cell receptor beta chains listed next were all sequenced from one sample in a study of blood T cell repertoires in COVID-19. Libraries were prepared by immunoSEQ multiplex PCR; TCRdb keeps only in-frame clonotypes and omits some of them. The sample holds fewer than 350,000 clones, 88% seen once. The source material was peripheral blood. The receptor set was obtained from a man aged 18 to 29 with active or convalescent COVID-19.

This clone was detected once. The genes are TRBV4-1 and TRBJ2-7; TRBD1 agrees at 7 bases. The ends lost 4 bases at V and 3 bases at J; junction bases unmatched: 6. The CDR3 covers 14 residues. Germline loops: CDR1 MGHRA, CDR2 YSYEKL. As DNA, the CDR3 is TGCGCCAGCAGCCTGATGGACAGGAACTACGAGCAGTACTTC. Protein: CASSLMDRNYEQYF.

The chain is built from TRBV27 and TRBJ2-7; 8 bases agree with TRBD2. The CDR3 runs to 12 residues. After removal of 4 bases from V and 7 bases from J, the junction contained 3 bases not matched to a gene. Germline values: CDR1 MNHEY, CDR2 SMNVEV (reference sequence). In DNA form, the CDR3 reads TGTGCCAGCAGTTACCCGGGAGGGGAGCAGTACTTC. Translating it yields CASSYPGGEQYF.

CDR3 sequence (DNA): TGTGCCAGCAGCGGAAGGGACAGCCCCTCCTACGAGCAGTACTTC. It encodes CASSGRDSPSYEQYF. This chain joins TRBV9 and TRBJ2-7, with 7 bases aligning to TRBD1. Per the germline V gene, CDR1 is SGDLS and CDR2 is YYNGEE. CDR3 length: 15 residues. V was pared by 3 bases and J by 0 bases, with 6 bases of the junction left unmatched.

The V and J genes are TRBV9 and TRBJ2-3; 9 bases are shared with TRBD2. The CDR3 is 17 amino acids. Germline CDR1 SGDLS, CDR2 YYNGEE. V dropped 3 bases and J dropped 0; count of bases not matched to a gene: 8. The CDR3 coding sequence is TGTGCCAGCAGCGGATTAATAGCGGGGGATAGCACAGATACGCAGTATTTT. Residues: CASSGLIAGDSTDTQYF.

The gene calls are TRBV10-3 and TRBJ1-2; no clear D. From germline, CDR1 is ENHRY and CDR2 SYGVKD. The CDR3 runs 13 residues. The V and J ends lost 6 bases and 2 bases respectively, with 10 bases between them. CDR3 sequence: CAIRAAENYGYTF. In nucleotides, the CDR3 is TGTGCCATCAGGGCCGCGGAAAACTATGGCTACACCTTC.

This clone has a single count. This chain uses TRBV3-1 (or the pseudogene TRBV3-2) with TRBJ1-1; maybe TRBD1 (5 bases). V lost 5 bases to trimming and J lost 4 bases, with 11 bases between them. From germline, CDR1 is LGHDT and CDR2 YNNKEL (reference sequence). The CDR3 covers 13 residues. In nucleotides, the CDR3 is TGTGCCAGCAGCGGGGCGGGGATCACTGAAGCTTTCTTT. It translates to CASSGAGITEAFF.

The J gene is TRBJ2-7, the V gene TRBV7-9; 7 bases match TRBD1. This CDR3 is built from 15 residues. Germline assignment: CDR1 SEHNR and CDR2 FQNEAQ (reference sequence). J was trimmed by 2 bases and V by 5 bases; bases with no gene match: 9. The CDR3 spells CASSLRQGGTYEQYF. The CDR3 DNA reads as TGTGCCAGCAGCCTCAGACAGGGTGGAACCTACGAGCAGTACTTC.

This rearrangement joins TRBV4-3 to TRBJ2-5; D may be TRBD2 (5 bases). Germline V gene lookup returns CDR1 LGHNA and CDR2 YSLEER. The CDR3 length is 11 residues. The ends were cut back, 4 bases at V and 7 bases at J, with 7 bases in the middle. The chain's CDR3 is CASSRGMTQYF. In nucleotides, the CDR3 is TGCGCCAGCAGCCGAGGGATGACCCAGTACTTC.

As to this clone: This specimen includes other DNA sequences encoding the same CDR3. This chain uses TRBV4-1 with TRBJ1-1, with TRBD1 matching over 7 bases. V trimming: 1 base; J trimming: 5 bases; junction bases outside the gene matches: 4. Germline CDR1 and CDR2: MGHRA and YSYEKL. The CDR3 sequence is 14 residues long. This CDR3 is CASSQVQGSTEAFF. In nucleotides, the CDR3 is TGCGCCAGCAGCCAAGTACAGGGGAGTACTGAAGCTTTCTTT.

The chain joins TRBV7-2 to TRBJ2-7, with D possibly being TRBD1 (6 bases). Trimming took off 4 bases at V and 3 bases at J, with 13 bases between the two ends. Germline V gene lookup returns CDR1 SGHTA and CDR2 FQGNSA. This CDR3 has 14 amino acids. The CDR3: CASSSSTGNYEQYF. CDR3 DNA: TGTGCCAGCAGCTCATCGACAGGTAACTACGAGCAGTACTTC. The whole variable domain, filled in from reference TRBV7-2 and TRBJ2-7, reads GAGVSQSPSNKVTEKGKDVELRCDPISGHTALYWYRQSLGQGLEFLIYFQGNSAPDKSGLPSDRFSAERTGGSVSTLTIQRTQQEDSAVYLCASSSSTGNYEQYFGPGTRLTVT.

The chain carries TRBV2 and TRBJ1-4; D perhaps matches TRBD1 (6 bases). The germline V gene has CDR1 SNHLY and CDR2 FYNNEI. Between the trimmed V and J ends, which lost 5 bases and 3 bases, there was a span of 16 bases. This CDR3 has 16 residues. The CDR3 loop is CASSRGDSGANEKLFF. The CDR3 DNA follows: TGTGCCAGCAGTAGGGGCGACTCAGGGGCTAATGAAAAACTGTTTTTT. Together with reference TRBV2 and TRBJ1-4, the CDR3 gives the full variable domain: EPEVTQTPSHQVTQMGQEVILRCVPISNHLYFYWYRQILGQKVEFLVSFYNNEISEKSEIFDDQFSVERPDGSNFTLKIRSTKLEDSAMYFCASSRGDSGANEKLFFGSGTQLSVL.

The chain has TRBV6-5 and TRBJ1-5; 9 bases map to TRBD1. Germline V gene lookup returns CDR1 MNHEY and CDR2 SVGAGI. Losses at the gene ends were 4 bases for V and 4 bases for J; bases not matched to a gene: 5. This CDR3 is 15 amino acids long. CDR3 loop: CASSSGQGNNQPQHF. DNA of the CDR3: TGTGCCAGCAGTTCGGGACAGGGTAATAATCAGCCCCAGCATTTT.

V and J are TRBV23-1 and TRBJ1-5, with 7 nucleotides matching TRBD1. TRBV23-1 is identified as an open reading frame with a role that is uncertain. This CDR3 comprises 17 residues. V shed 0 bases and J 0 bases; nucleotides not matched to a gene: 5. CDR3 residues: CASSQSYRGLSNQPQHF. The CDR3, as DNA: TGCGCCAGCAGTCAATCCTACAGGGGACTTAGCAATCAGCCCCAGCATTTT.

V and J are TRBV6-2 or TRBV6-3 and TRBJ2-7, with 9 bases fitting TRBD1. J lost 7 bases, V lost 9 bases, and 10 bases had no gene match. Germline V gene sequence: CDR1 MNHEY, CDR2 SVGEGT. The CDR3 totals 13 residues. This CDR3 is CASSLGQGTEQYF. DNA for the CDR3: TGTGCCAGTAGCCTCGGACAGGGGACTGAGCAGTACTTC.

The rearrangement links TRBV9 to TRBJ2-7, with a weak D call TRBD2 (6 bases). V shed 0 bases and J shed 2 bases, with 12 bases lying between them. The germline V gene encodes CDR1 SGDLS and CDR2 YYNGEE. This CDR3 contains 15 residues. The CDR3 region is CASSVGGRGTYEQYF. The DNA for the CDR3 is TGTGCCAGCAGCGTAGGAGGCCGGGGGACCTACGAGCAGTACTTC.